This entry concerns a single TCR beta chain. These data are taken from a study of CD8 T cells in Susac syndrome. Study context: Among the Susac syndrome patients sequenced, six had active disease and roughly eight were in remission.

Germline V gene data show CDR1 as PRHDT and CDR2 as FYEKMQ (reference sequence). After removal of 4 bases from V and 5 bases from J, the junction contained 9 bases not matched to a gene. CDR3 length: 16 residues. Random hexamers were used to reverse transcribe roughly 0.5 to 1 ug of RNA. By means of immunoSEQ multiplex PCR, TCR beta CDR3 spanning 54 Vbeta and 13 Jbeta underwent amplification. TCRdb re-called the immunoSEQ multiplex PCR reads through MiXCR, storing one row per CDR3 protein. Of around 170,000 distinct CDR3 sequences listed, approximately 95% were seen once; the top ten hold around 0.15%.

The chain uses TRBV13 and TRBJ2-3; 10 positions agree with TRBD2. Sample: CD8+ T cells from PBMCs. The origin of this receptor is a human donor with Susac syndrome. The CDR3 sequence is CASSSIAGGVIDTQYF. The CDR3 nucleotides are TGTGCCAGCAGCTCAATAGCGGGAGGAGTGATAGATACGCAGTATTTT.